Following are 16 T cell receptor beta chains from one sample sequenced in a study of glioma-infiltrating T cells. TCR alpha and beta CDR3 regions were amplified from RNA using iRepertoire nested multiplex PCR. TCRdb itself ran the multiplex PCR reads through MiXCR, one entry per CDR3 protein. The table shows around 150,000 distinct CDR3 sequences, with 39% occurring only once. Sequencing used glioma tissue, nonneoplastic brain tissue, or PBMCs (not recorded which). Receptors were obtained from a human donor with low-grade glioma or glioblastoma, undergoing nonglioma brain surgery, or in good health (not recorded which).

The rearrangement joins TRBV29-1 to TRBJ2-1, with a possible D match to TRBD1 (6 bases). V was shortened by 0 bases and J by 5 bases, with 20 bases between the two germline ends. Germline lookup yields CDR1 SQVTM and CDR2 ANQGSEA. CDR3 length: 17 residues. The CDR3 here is CSVEELQGLASNNEQFF. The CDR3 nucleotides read TGCAGCGTTGAAGAGCTGCAGGGGCTGGCGTCGAACAATGAGCAGTTCTTC.

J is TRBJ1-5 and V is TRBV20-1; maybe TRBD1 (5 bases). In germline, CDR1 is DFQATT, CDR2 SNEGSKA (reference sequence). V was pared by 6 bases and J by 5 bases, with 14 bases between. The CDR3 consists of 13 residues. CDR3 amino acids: CSARDVGDQPQHF. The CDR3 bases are TGCAGTGCAAGGGACGTCGGTGATCAGCCCCAGCATTTT.

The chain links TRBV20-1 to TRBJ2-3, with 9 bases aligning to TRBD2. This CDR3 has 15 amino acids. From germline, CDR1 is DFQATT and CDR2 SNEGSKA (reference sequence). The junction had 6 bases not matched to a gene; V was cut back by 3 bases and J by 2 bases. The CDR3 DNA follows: TGCAGTGCTAGCCGGACTAGCGTTTTCACAGATACGCAGTATTTT. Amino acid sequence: CSASRTSVFTDTQYF.

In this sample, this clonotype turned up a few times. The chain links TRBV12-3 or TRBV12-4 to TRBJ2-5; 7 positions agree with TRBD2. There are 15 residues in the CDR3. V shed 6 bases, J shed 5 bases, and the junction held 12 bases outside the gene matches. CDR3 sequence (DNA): TGTGCCAGCAGATTTACTAGCGAGCCTGCGGAGACCCAGTACTTC. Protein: CASRFTSEPAETQYF.

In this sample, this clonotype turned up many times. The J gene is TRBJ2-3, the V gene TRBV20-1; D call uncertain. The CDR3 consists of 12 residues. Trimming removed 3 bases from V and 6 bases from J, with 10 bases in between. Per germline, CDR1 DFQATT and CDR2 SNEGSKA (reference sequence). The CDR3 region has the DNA TGCAGTGCTAGTCTCGTTCCCGATACGCAGTATTTT. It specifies CSASLVPDTQYF.

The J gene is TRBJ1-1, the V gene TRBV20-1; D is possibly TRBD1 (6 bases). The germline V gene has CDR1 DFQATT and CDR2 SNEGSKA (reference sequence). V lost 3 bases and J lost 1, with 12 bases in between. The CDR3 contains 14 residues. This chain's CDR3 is CSARGTWGNTEAFF. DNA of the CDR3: TGCAGTGCTAGGGGGACATGGGGGAACACTGAAGCTTTCTTT.

The DNA of the CDR3 is TGCGCCAGCAGCCAGGTGATAGGGGATGAAAACTACGAGCAGTACTTC. Translated: CASSQVIGDENYEQYF. The chain employs TRBV4-1 and TRBJ2-7; a possible D gene is TRBD1 (5 bases). CDR1 and CDR2 (germline): MGHRA, YSYEKL. Trimming stripped 3 bases from V and 3 bases from J, with 18 bases between. The CDR3 totals 16 residues.

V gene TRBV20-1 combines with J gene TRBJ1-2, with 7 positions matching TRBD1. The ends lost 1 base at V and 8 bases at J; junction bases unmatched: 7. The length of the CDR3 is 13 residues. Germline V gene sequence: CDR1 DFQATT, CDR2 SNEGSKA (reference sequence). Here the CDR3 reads CSARVDRAGGYTF. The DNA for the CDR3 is TGCAGTGCTAGAGTCGACAGGGCCGGAGGCTACACCTTC.

The CDR3 sequence: CSASGSGTGELFF. In DNA, the CDR3 is TGCAGTGCTAGCGGGAGCGGCACCGGGGAGCTGTTTTTT. The rearrangement links TRBV20-1 to TRBJ2-2; D perhaps matches TRBD2 (6 bases). Trimming took off 3 bases at V and 4 bases at J, with 9 bases between the two ends. The CDR3 has 13 amino acids. Germline values: CDR1 DFQATT, CDR2 SNEGSKA (reference sequence).

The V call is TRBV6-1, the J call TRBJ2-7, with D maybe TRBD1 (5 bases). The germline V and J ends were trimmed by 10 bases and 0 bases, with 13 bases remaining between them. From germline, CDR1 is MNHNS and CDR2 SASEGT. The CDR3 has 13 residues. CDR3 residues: CATTMDISYEQYF. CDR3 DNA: TGTGCCACTACCATGGACATCTCCTACGAGCAGTACTTC.

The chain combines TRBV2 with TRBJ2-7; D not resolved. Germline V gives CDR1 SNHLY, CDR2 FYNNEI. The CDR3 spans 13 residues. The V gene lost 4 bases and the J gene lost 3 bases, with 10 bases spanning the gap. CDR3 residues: CASSGVGDYEQYF. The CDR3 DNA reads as TGTGCCAGCAGTGGGGTCGGAGACTACGAGCAGTACTTC.

The CDR3 region has the DNA TGTGCCAGTAGTCTTGTCTCCGGGACAGCCTACGAGCAGTACTTC. This codes for CASSLVSGTAYEQYF. This chain links TRBV19 with TRBJ2-7; 7 bases map to TRBD1. The V gene end was trimmed by 5 bases and the J gene end by 2 bases; junction bases not matched to a gene: 9. CDR3 length: 15 residues. Germline V gives CDR1 LNHDA, CDR2 SQIVND (reference sequence).

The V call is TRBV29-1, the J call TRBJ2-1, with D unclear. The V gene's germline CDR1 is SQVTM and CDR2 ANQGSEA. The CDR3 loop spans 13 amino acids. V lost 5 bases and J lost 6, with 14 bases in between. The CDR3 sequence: CSVHVSLSNEQFF. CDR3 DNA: TGCAGCGTTCATGTATCCTTGAGCAATGAGCAGTTCTTC.

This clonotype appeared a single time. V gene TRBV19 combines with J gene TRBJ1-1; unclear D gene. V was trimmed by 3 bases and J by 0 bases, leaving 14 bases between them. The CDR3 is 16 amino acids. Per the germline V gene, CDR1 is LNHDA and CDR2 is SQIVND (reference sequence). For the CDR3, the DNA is TGTGCCAGTAGTATCGGGCAGCGATACATGAACACTGAAGCTTTCTTT. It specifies CASSIGQRYMNTEAFF.

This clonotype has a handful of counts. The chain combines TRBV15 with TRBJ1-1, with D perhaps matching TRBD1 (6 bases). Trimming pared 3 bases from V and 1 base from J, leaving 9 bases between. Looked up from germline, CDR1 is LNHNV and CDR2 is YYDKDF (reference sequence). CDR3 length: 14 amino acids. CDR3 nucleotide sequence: TGTGCCACCAGCAGTATAGGGGGGAACACTGAAGCTTTCTTT. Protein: CATSSIGGNTEAFF.

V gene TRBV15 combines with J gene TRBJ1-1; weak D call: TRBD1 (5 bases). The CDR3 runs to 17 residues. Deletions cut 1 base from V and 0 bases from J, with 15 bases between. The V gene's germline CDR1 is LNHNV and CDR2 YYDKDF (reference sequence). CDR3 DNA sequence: TGTGCCACCAGCAGAGTCAGGGTTGTCGGCATGAACACTGAAGCTTTCTTT. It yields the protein CATSRVRVVGMNTEAFF.